These 18 T cell receptor beta chains came from one sample sequenced in a study of response to subunit inactivated influenza vaccine. TCRdb independently ran MiXCR on the RT-PCR reads; one entry per CDR3 protein. The sample contains more than 550,000 distinct CDR3 sequences, 11% of which appear only once. The same sample was also used in a study of T cells expressing NK-cell markers. That report adds: Production of TCR beta cDNA relied on 5'RACE template switching with UMIs.

Specimen: PBMCs from blood, collected on the day of vaccination. The origin of the receptors is a man aged 45 to 65 who received an inactivated influenza vaccine.

This chain joins TRBV7-8 and TRBJ1-1, with D possibly TRBD1 on 5 matching bases. This CDR3 is built from 15 residues. V lost 1 base, J lost 4 bases, and 13 bases lay in between. Germline CDR1 reads SGHVS; CDR2 reads FQNEAQ. DNA of the CDR3: TGTGCCAGCAGCTTAGGGGGCGGTTTCAGCACTGAAGCTTTCTTT. This encodes CASSLGGGFSTEAFF. The entire variable domain, with the rest obtained from reference TRBV7-8 and TRBJ1-1, is as follows: GAGVSQSPRYKVAKRGQDVALRCDPISGHVSLFWYQQALGQGPEFLTYFQNEAQLDKSGLPSDRFFAERPEGSVSTLKIQRTQQEDSAVYLCASSLGGGFSTEAFFGQGTRLTVV.

The chain couples TRBV6-1 to TRBJ2-6; D call uncertain. The germline V gene has CDR1 MNHNS and CDR2 SASEGT. This CDR3 has 15 amino acids. Trimming took off 5 bases at V and 0 bases at J, with 8 bases between the two ends. CDR3 in amino acids: CASSPQPSGANVLTF. The DNA of the CDR3 is TGTGCCAGCAGTCCGCAACCCTCTGGGGCCAACGTCCTGACTTTC.

J is TRBJ2-6 and V is TRBV12-3 or TRBV12-4; D remains unclear. With 4 bases removed from V and 0 bases from J, the gap between germline ends came to 7 bases. The CDR3 is 15 amino acids. The CDR3 protein is CASSSTASGANVLTF. The DNA for the CDR3 is TGTGCCAGCAGTTCAACGGCCTCTGGGGCCAACGTCCTGACTTTC.

The chain employs TRBV10-3 and TRBJ2-7; TRBD1 matches at 7 bases. This CDR3 is built from 15 residues. Trimming removed 0 bases from V and 1 base from J; junction bases left unmatched: 3. The germline V gene has CDR1 ENHRY and CDR2 SYGVKD. DNA of the CDR3: TGTGCCATCAGTGAGTCAGAGGGGGCTTCCTACGAGCAGTACTTC. Translated, it gives CAISESEGASYEQYF.

The chain carries TRBV28 and TRBJ2-7; no clear D. Germline V gives CDR1 MDHEN, CDR2 SYDVKM. Trimming took off 6 bases at V and 5 bases at J, with 17 bases between the two ends. This CDR3 is 14 amino acids long. In nucleotides, the CDR3 is TGTGCCAGCAGGAGTCACTCACCCCCCCACGAGCAGTACTTC. Protein product: CASRSHSPPHEQYF.

This clonotype has ten or more counts. The chain joins TRBV29-1 to TRBJ1-5; D is unclear. CDR1 is SQVTM and CDR2 is ANQGSEA in the germline V gene. The CDR3 totals 12 residues. Trimming stripped 4 bases from V and 8 bases from J, with 12 bases between. CDR3 loop: CSVGSPGEPQHF. The CDR3 DNA reads TGCAGCGTTGGATCCCCTGGGGAGCCCCAGCATTTT. Complete variable domain (other parts from reference TRBV29-1 and TRBJ1-5): SAVISQKPSRDICQRGTSLTIQCQVDSQVTMMFWYRQQPGQSLTLIATANQGSEATYESGFVIDKFPISRPNLTFSTLTVSNMSPEDSSIYLCSVGSPGEPQHFGDGTRLSIL.

The V and J genes are TRBV28 and TRBJ2-4; D is undetermined. Looked up from germline, CDR1 is MDHEN and CDR2 is SYDVKM. This CDR3 comprises 18 residues. V was pared by 4 bases and J by 0 bases, with 19 bases between. Here the CDR3 reads CASSSTSWKGLAKNIQYF. CDR3 in DNA: TGTGCCAGCAGTTCCACATCCTGGAAGGGTCTAGCCAAAAACATTCAGTACTTC. Together with reference TRBV28 and TRBJ2-4, the CDR3 gives the full variable domain: DVKVTQSSRYLVKRTGEKVFLECVQDMDHENMFWYRQDPGLGLRLIYFSYDVKMKEKGDIPEGYSVSREKKERFSLILESASTNQTSMYLCASSSTSWKGLAKNIQYFGAGTRLSVL.

This clonotype was counted a few times. This rearrangement joins TRBV12-3 or TRBV12-4 to TRBJ2-1, with 8 positions matching TRBD2. V lost 3 bases and J lost 12; bases outside the gene matches: 4. CDR3 length: 12 residues. Here the CDR3 reads CASSFSGTTQFF. In nucleotides, the CDR3 is TGTGCCAGCAGTTTTAGCGGGACTACGCAGTTCTTC.

The J gene is TRBJ2-7, the V gene TRBV20-1; a weak D match, TRBD1 (6 bases). The CDR3 totals 12 residues. Trimming removed 5 bases at V and 2 bases at J, with 10 bases between. Germline V gene lookup returns CDR1 DFQATT and CDR2 SNEGSKA (reference sequence). The CDR3 DNA reads as TGCAGTGCTTTGGGGGCGGCCTACGAGCAGTACTTC. Translated, it gives CSALGAAYEQYF.

Points on this clonotype: The junction and the germline gene differ at one end; a read error may be behind it. The chain is built from TRBV29-1 and TRBJ2-3; D possibly corresponds to TRBD2 (5 bases). This CDR3 spans 13 amino acids. Germline CDR1 reads SQVTM; CDR2 reads ANQGSEA. This CDR3 reads CSVEGGVIDMQYF. CDR3 nucleotide sequence: TGCAGCGTTGAAGGGGGAGTCATAGATATGCAGTATTTT.

This clonotype was recorded a few times. This chain uses TRBV11-1 with TRBJ2-7; 9 bases agree with TRBD2. This CDR3 has 15 amino acids. Germline V gene sequence: CDR1 SGHAT, CDR2 FQDESV (reference sequence). J was trimmed by 3 bases and V by 6 bases; bases with no gene match: 9. The CDR3 bases are TGTGCCAGCAGTCAAGGACTAGCGCAATACTACGAGCAGTACTTC. As protein: CASSQGLAQYYEQYF.

The rearrangement joins TRBV6-1 to TRBJ2-7; 10 positions match TRBD1. The germline V gene has CDR1 MNHNS and CDR2 SASEGT. J lost 0 bases, V lost 6 bases, and 5 bases had no gene match. The CDR3 extends over 15 amino acids. CDR3 bases: TGTGCCAGCAGGAAGGACAGGGGGATCTCCTACGAGCAGTACTTC. Its protein product is CASRKDRGISYEQYF.

This clonotype was detected a few times. The V call is TRBV10-3, the J call TRBJ2-3; D is ambiguous. Germline CDR1 reads ENHRY; CDR2 reads SYGVKD. The CDR3 consists of 14 residues. Trimming took 0 bases from V and 5 from J, leaving 9 bases between them. CDR3 residues: CAISESRARDTQYF. CDR3 in DNA: TGTGCCATCAGTGAGTCTCGGGCACGAGATACGCAGTATTTT.

This clonotype was seen more than once but under ten times. This chain connects TRBV7-9 to TRBJ2-4; D is uncertain. The V end was cut by 0 bases, the J end by 8 bases, with 11 bases between. Germline CDR1 and CDR2: SEHNR and FQNEAQ (reference sequence). The CDR3 has 14 residues. The DNA for the CDR3 is TGTGCCAGCAGCTTAGCTCTGGGGAAGGACATTCAGTACTTC. Protein: CASSLALGKDIQYF.

This clonotype was seen a handful of times. The CDR3 DNA is TGCGCCAGCAGCCAAGCCGAGACTACGCCATTCAATGAGCAGTTCTTC. Translated: CASSQAETTPFNEQFF. The chain couples TRBV4-3 to TRBJ2-1, with D possibly TRBD2 on 5 matching bases. The germline V and J ends were trimmed by 1 base and 6 bases, with 16 bases remaining between them. CDR3 size: 16 residues. Germline loops: CDR1 LGHNA, CDR2 YSLEER.

At least ten counts were recorded for this clonotype. This sequence joins TRBV11-2 and TRBJ2-2; unclear D gene. V was clipped by 10 bases and J by 8 bases, with 11 bases between them. Germline V gene data show CDR1 as SGHAT and CDR2 as FQNNGV. The CDR3 sequence is 11 residues long. The CDR3 sequence is CAITRAGELFF. For the CDR3, the DNA is TGTGCCATAACTCGGGCTGGGGAGCTGTTTTTT. The full variable domain, with the rest looked up from reference TRBV11-2 and TRBJ2-2, is EAGVAQSPRYKIIEKRQSVAFWCNPISGHATLYWYQQILGQGPKLLIQFQNNGVVDDSQLPKDRFSAERLKGVDSTLKIQPAKLEDSAVYLCAITRAGELFFGEGSRLTVL.

The DNA for the CDR3 is TGCAGTGCTAGTAATCCGGTCCAAGAGACCCAGTACTTC. Translated, it gives CSASNPVQETQYF. This chain links TRBV20-1 with TRBJ2-5; D uncertain. The V and J ends lost 3 bases and 1 base respectively, with 9 bases between them. Germline CDR1 is DFQATT and CDR2 is SNEGSKA (reference sequence). The CDR3 is 13 amino acids.

This clonotype was counted only a few times. This chain joins TRBV20-1 and TRBJ2-1; TRBD2 matches at 11 bases. The length of the CDR3 is 14 residues. Per germline, CDR1 DFQATT and CDR2 SNEGSKA (reference sequence). V shed 6 bases, J shed 8 bases, and the junction held 9 bases outside the gene matches. Here the CDR3 reads CSAMGLAAGYEQFF. In nucleotides, the CDR3 is TGCAGTGCCATGGGACTAGCGGCCGGTTATGAGCAGTTCTTC.